The 30 T cell receptor beta chains below were found in one sample sequenced in a study of T-cell reconstitution after alpha-beta-depleted transplantation in children. During its preparation, the TCRbeta library received unique molecular identifiers. TCRdb recomputed calls from the PCR reads with MiXCR, one row per CDR3 protein. The sample carries some 600,000 distinct CDR3 sequences, over 10% recorded once. The source material was PBMCs, mostly from graft donor cells, sampled 360 days after TCRalphabeta/CD19-depleted stem cell transplant. The receptors here all came from a male patient younger than 18 who had a stem cell transplant for acute myeloid leukemia, so the T cells may come from the graft donor.

This clonotype came up once. The chain joins TRBV6-2 or TRBV6-3 to TRBJ2-1, with unresolved D. The V gene's germline CDR1 is MNHEY and CDR2 SVGEGT. V was clipped by 2 bases and J by 3 bases, with 8 bases between them. This CDR3 spans 14 amino acids. The CDR3 protein is CASSYPAYYNEQFF. Here the CDR3 DNA reads TGTGCCAGCAGTTACCCAGCGTACTACAATGAGCAGTTCTTC.

This clonotype was counted a few times. This sequence joins TRBV12-5 and TRBJ1-1, with a possible D match to TRBD1 (5 bases). CDR3 length equals 13 residues. V gave up 6 bases and J gave up 1 base, with 9 bases separating them. Germline V gene lookup returns CDR1 LGHNT and CDR2 FRNRAP. This CDR3 is CASGATANTEAFF. For the CDR3, the DNA is TGTGCTAGTGGGGCGACAGCGAACACTGAAGCTTTCTTT.

The rearrangement joins TRBV6-5 to TRBJ1-1; a possible D gene is TRBD1 (5 bases). The germline gives CDR1 MNHEY, CDR2 SVGAGI. The ends were cut back, 5 bases at V and 10 bases at J, with 11 bases in the middle. The CDR3 runs to 11 residues. CDR3 amino acids: CASSNRIGAFF. CDR3 in DNA: TGTGCCAGCAGTAACAGGATCGGAGCTTTCTTT.

This clonotype was detected ten times or more. The chain employs TRBV10-3 and TRBJ1-1, with unresolved D. The CDR3 consists of 15 residues. V lost 4 bases and J 7 bases, leaving 19 bases between the germline ends. Per the germline V gene, CDR1 is ENHRY and CDR2 is SYGVKD. CDR3 in DNA: TGTGCCATCAGTGGGACCGGGCCAGGAGGGCTTGAAGCTTTCTTT. This codes for CAISGTGPGGLEAFF.

Comments on this clonotype: At one of its ends the junction is not consistent with the germline gene, which may arise from a read error. This chain connects TRBV6-2 or TRBV6-3 to TRBJ2-2, with D tentatively TRBD2 (6 bases). The CDR3 consists of 14 residues. The V gene's germline CDR1 is MNHEY and CDR2 SVGEGT. This CDR3 is CASSLAANTGKLFF. The CDR3 DNA reads as TGTGCCAGCTCATTAGCGGCGAACACCGGGAAGCTGTTTTTT.

This clonotype was detected only a few times. This chain uses TRBV2 with TRBJ2-7; unclear D gene. Trimming pared 6 bases from V and 4 bases from J, leaving 13 bases between. Germline V gene lookup returns CDR1 SNHLY and CDR2 FYNNEI. The CDR3 covers 13 residues. The CDR3, as DNA: TGTGCCAGCAGCCAGCAGACTGTATACGAGCAGTACTTC. This encodes CASSQQTVYEQYF.

The chain recombines TRBV5-4 with TRBJ2-2; 10 nucleotides match TRBD2. The junction had 12 bases not matched to a gene; V was cut back by 6 bases and J by 4 bases. The CDR3 runs 17 residues. The V gene's germline CDR1 is SGHNT and CDR2 YYREEE (reference sequence). The CDR3 loop is CASTPGGLAGGTGELFF. The DNA for the CDR3 is TGTGCCAGCACCCCGGGGGGGTTAGCGGGAGGCACCGGGGAGCTGTTTTTT.

The table lists this clonotype with a few counts. V is TRBV3-1 and J is TRBJ2-7, with a weak D call TRBD2 (6 bases). Looked up from germline, CDR1 is LGHDT and CDR2 is YNNKEL (reference sequence). The V gene lost 1 base and the J gene lost 6 bases, with 10 bases spanning the gap. The CDR3 covers 13 residues. The CDR3, as DNA: TGTGCCAGCAGCCAAGCTAGAGCGGGCGAGCAGTACTTC. It codes for CASSQARAGEQYF.

There are a few counts of this clonotype. The chain couples TRBV7-2 to TRBJ2-3; 11 nucleotides align to TRBD2. From germline, CDR1 is SGHTA and CDR2 FQGNSA. The ends lost 4 bases at V and 5 bases at J; junction bases unmatched: 11. The CDR3 sequence is 17 residues long. CDR3 region: CASSSSQLAGGGDTQYF. The CDR3 nucleotides are TGTGCCAGCAGCTCCAGCCAGCTAGCGGGAGGAGGAGATACGCAGTATTTT.

As to this clonotype: At one of its ends the junction is not consistent with the germline gene, which may arise from a read error. V is TRBV5-6 and J is TRBJ2-6; D unresolved. CDR1 SGHDT and CDR2 YYEEEE come from the germline V gene. The CDR3 has 13 amino acids. Here the CDR3 DNA reads TGTGCCAGCAGCTTGTGGGAAGGCAACGTCCTGAGTTTC. Its protein is CASSLWEGNVLSF. The full variable domain, its missing parts supplied by reference TRBV5-6 and TRBJ2-6, is DAGVTQSPTHLIKTRGQQVTLRCSPKSGHDTVSWYQQALGQGPQFIFQYYEEEERQRGNFPDRFSGHQFPNYSSELNVNALLLGDSALYLCASSLWEGNVLSFGAGSRLTVL.

This rearrangement joins TRBV3-1 to TRBJ2-1, with 7 nucleotides matching TRBD2. Germline V gives CDR1 LGHDT, CDR2 YNNKEL (reference sequence). The CDR3 covers 18 residues. The V segment lost 1 base and the J segment 5 bases; nucleotides outside the gene matches: 14. CDR3 amino acids: CASSQVLKGREGHNEQFF. The CDR3 nucleotides read TGTGCCAGCAGCCAAGTCCTAAAGGGGAGGGAGGGGCACAATGAGCAGTTCTTC.

This clonotype was counted only a few times. The rearrangement links TRBV6-2 or TRBV6-3 to TRBJ2-7, with D unclear. Trimming shortened V by 6 bases and J by 7 bases, and 16 bases separated the two germline ends. From germline, CDR1 is MNHEY and CDR2 SVGEGT. CDR3 length equals 13 residues. CDR3 in amino acids: CASSTTPGREQYF. DNA of the CDR3: TGTGCCAGCAGCACGACTCCGGGTCGGGAGCAGTACTTC.

This clonotype was seen only a few times. V is TRBV3-1 and J is TRBJ2-7; D gene unclear. This CDR3 region has 14 residues. Germline loops: CDR1 LGHDT, CDR2 YNNKEL (reference sequence). Trimming stripped 2 bases from V and 2 bases from J, with 10 bases between. The CDR3 DNA sequence: TGTGCCAGCAGCCAAAGTTTTGGGCCCTACGAGCAGTACTTC. It specifies CASSQSFGPYEQYF.

This clonotype has just a few counts. The chain couples TRBV5-1 to TRBJ2-5; the match to TRBD2 covers 7 bases. The CDR3 spans 15 residues. With V trimmed by 4 bases and J by 4 bases, 10 bases remained unmatched. Germline V gene sequence: CDR1 SGHRS, CDR2 YFSETQ. CDR3 DNA sequence: TGCGCCAGCAGCCCCGAAACGGGAGGAGGAGAGACCCAGTACTTC. Encoded protein: CASSPETGGGETQYF.

A few counts support this clonotype. The genes are TRBV20-1 and TRBJ2-3; 9 bases map to TRBD2. Germline assignment: CDR1 DFQATT and CDR2 SNEGSKA (reference sequence). V trimming: 6 bases; J trimming: 3 bases; junction bases outside the gene matches: 10. The CDR3 runs to 15 residues. CDR3 sequence (DNA): TGCAGTGCAAACCCGACTAGCGGAGGTACAGATACGCAGTATTTT. It specifies CSANPTSGGTDTQYF.

The chain uses TRBV5-1 and TRBJ2-5; TRBD2 is a possible D gene (5 bases). Trimming took 0 bases from V and 2 from J, leaving 11 bases between them. CDR1 and CDR2 from the germline V gene are SGHRS and YFSETQ. The CDR3 extends over 15 amino acids. The chain's CDR3 is CASSLVSWRQETQYF. CDR3 sequence (DNA): TGCGCCAGCAGCTTGGTTTCTTGGAGGCAAGAGACCCAGTACTTC.

This clonotype was seen repeatedly, ten times or more. This chain links TRBV7-8 with TRBJ2-3, with 9 bases that match TRBD2. V gave up 4 bases and J gave up 2 bases; unmatched junction bases: 10. Germline V gene lookup returns CDR1 SGHVS and CDR2 FQNEAQ. CDR3 length equals 17 residues. In DNA, the CDR3 is TGTGCCAGCAGCTATAATAGGCTAGCGGGGACCACAGATACGCAGTATTTT. Its protein product is CASSYNRLAGTTDTQYF. Combining the CDR3 with reference TRBV7-8 and TRBJ2-3 gives the whole variable domain GAGVSQSPRYKVAKRGQDVALRCDPISGHVSLFWYQQALGQGPEFLTYFQNEAQLDKSGLPSDRFFAERPEGSVSTLKIQRTQQEDSAVYLCASSYNRLAGTTDTQYFGPGTRLTVL.

The chain uses TRBV7-3 and TRBJ1-2; D is unresolved. Germline assignment: CDR1 SGHTA and CDR2 FQGTGA. The V end lost 5 bases, the J end lost 3 bases, and 16 bases lay between the germline ends. This CDR3 has 15 residues. CDR3 protein: CASSPGIVTDYGYTF. The CDR3 bases are TGTGCCAGCAGCCCCGGGATAGTTACAGACTATGGCTACACCTTC.

J is TRBJ1-3 and V is TRBV28, with D maybe TRBD1 (5 bases). The CDR3 spans 15 residues. Trimming left V 8 bases short and J 0 bases short, with 14 bases between. Per germline, CDR1 MDHEN and CDR2 SYDVKM. This CDR3 is CASSGPSLSGNTIYF. In nucleotides, the CDR3 is TGTGCCAGCTCGGGGCCATCCCTCTCTGGAAACACCATATATTTT. Full variable domain (missing parts from reference TRBV28 and TRBJ1-3): DVKVTQSSRYLVKRTGEKVFLECVQDMDHENMFWYRQDPGLGLRLIYFSYDVKMKEKGDIPEGYSVSREKKERFSLILESASTNQTSMYLCASSGPSLSGNTIYFGEGSWLTVV.

This clonotype has at least ten counts. The rearrangement links TRBV29-1 to TRBJ2-1; 7 positions match TRBD1. V was clipped by 3 bases and J by 3 bases; unmatched bases: 5. Per the germline V gene, CDR1 is SQVTM and CDR2 is ANQGSEA. This CDR3 is 14 amino acids long. This chain's CDR3 is CSVEGQMIYNEQFF. Written as DNA, the CDR3 is TGCAGCGTTGAGGGACAGATGATCTACAATGAGCAGTTCTTC.

This clonotype was detected a few times. V is TRBV29-1 and J is TRBJ1-1; D is undetermined. V was trimmed by 5 bases and J by 1 base, leaving 5 bases between them. The CDR3 consists of 11 residues. From germline, CDR1 is SQVTM and CDR2 ANQGSEA. The CDR3: CSVRRNTEAFF. As DNA, the CDR3 is TGCAGCGTTCGTCGGAACACTGAAGCTTTCTTT.

This clonotype was found a few times. The V gene is TRBV7-2, the J gene TRBJ2-1, with TRBD2 matching over 8 bases. This CDR3 spans 17 amino acids. Losses at the gene ends were 1 base for V and 8 bases for J; bases not matched to a gene: 13. CDR1 is SGHTA and CDR2 is FQGNSA in the germline V gene. CDR3 region: CASSLGSGGRLWDEQFF. The CDR3 DNA sequence: TGTGCCAGCAGCTTAGGTTCGGGAGGGCGTCTGTGGGATGAGCAGTTCTTC.

This clonotype showed up many times. V usage is TRBV28 and J usage is TRBJ2-1; 11 nucleotides align to TRBD2. Germline trimming cut 7 bases from V and 10 bases from J; bases unmatched to any gene: 12. The CDR3 spans 15 residues. Germline lookup yields CDR1 MDHEN and CDR2 SYDVKM. The CDR3 region has the DNA TGTGCCAGCACCCTGGGGGGACTAGCGGTCGGGGAGCAGTTCTTC. It specifies CASTLGGLAVGEQFF.

The sample holds a few counts of this clonotype. V is TRBV3-1 and J is TRBJ2-1; 7 positions agree with TRBD2. J gave up 7 bases and V 4 bases, and 10 bases lay outside the gene matches. The CDR3 is made up of 15 amino acids. Germline values: CDR1 LGHDT, CDR2 YNNKEL (reference sequence). The CDR3 sequence is CASSPEAGRWNEQFF. The CDR3 DNA is TGTGCCAGCAGCCCCGAAGCGGGAAGGTGGAATGAGCAGTTCTTC.

This clonotype was recorded a few times. The chain links TRBV28 to TRBJ1-5; no definite D call. CDR3 length: 14 amino acids. Germline V gene sequence: CDR1 MDHEN, CDR2 SYDVKM. The V end lost 2 bases, the J end lost 3 bases, and 8 bases lay between the germline ends. The CDR3 reads CASSLGNNNQPQHF. CDR3 DNA: TGTGCCAGCAGTTTAGGCAACAACAATCAGCCCCAGCATTTT.

This clonotype was found a few times. The chain employs TRBV20-1 and TRBJ2-1, with D perhaps TRBD1 (6 bases). Germline V lookup: CDR1 DFQATT, CDR2 SNEGSKA (reference sequence). V was shortened by 6 bases and J by 9 bases, with 24 bases between the two germline ends. This CDR3 is built from 15 residues. The CDR3 nucleotides are TGCAGTGCCCCCACTCCCGGCAGGGGTAGTAGTGAGCAGTTCTTC. It yields the protein CSAPTPGRGSSEQFF.

The chain links TRBV29-1 to TRBJ2-7; D not certain. V lost 3 bases and J lost 3, with 6 bases in between. The length of the CDR3 is 11 residues. Looked up from germline, CDR1 is SQVTM and CDR2 is ANQGSEA. The DNA of the CDR3 is TGCAGCGTTGAGTTCCACTACGAGCAGTACTTC. This codes for CSVEFHYEQYF.

This clonotype was counted a few times. The chain is built from TRBV7-9 and TRBJ1-5; the D gene is possibly TRBD1 (5 bases). In germline, CDR1 is SEHNR, CDR2 FQNEAQ (reference sequence). The CDR3 contains 15 residues. Trimming took off 1 base at V and 8 bases at J, with 15 bases between the two ends. The CDR3 region is CASSLGGESREPQHF. The DNA of the CDR3 is TGTGCCAGCAGCTTAGGGGGGGAGTCGAGAGAGCCCCAGCATTTT.

There are a few counts of this clonotype. The rearrangement joins TRBV12-5 to TRBJ2-7, with no clear D. Looked up from germline, CDR1 is LGHNT and CDR2 is FRNRAP. Trimming removed 0 bases from V and 4 bases from J, with 16 bases in between. CDR3 length: 16 amino acids. CDR3 amino acids: CASGLVGRGRHYEQYF. The CDR3 DNA sequence: TGTGCTAGTGGTTTGGTAGGTCGCGGAAGACATTACGAGCAGTACTTC.

This clonotype was observed a few times. The J gene is TRBJ2-1, the V gene TRBV5-1; D is unresolved. Trimming stripped 2 bases from V and 8 bases from J, with 14 bases between. CDR1 SGHRS and CDR2 YFSETQ come from the germline V gene. The CDR3 extends over 14 amino acids. The CDR3 region is CASSFDLPGDEQFF. The DNA of the CDR3 is TGCGCCAGCAGCTTCGACCTCCCCGGCGATGAGCAGTTCTTC.